This T cell receptor beta chain emerged from a study of identical twins. Via MiXCR, TCRdb re-called the 5' RACE reads, giving one row per CDR3 protein. The sample has more than 1.5 million distinct CDR3 sequences; around 29% are singletons. As to this clonotype: Its antigen is not identified.

Points from the study as a whole: Out-of-frame TCR alpha sharing observed in monozygotic twins exceeded model estimates. When twins shared out-of-frame alpha sequences, those sequences had excess low generation probability. Out-of-frame beta chain sequences displayed weaker excess sharing between twins. Possibly, invariant MAIT and iNKT cells partly confounded zero-insertion analyses.

Germline CDR1 MRHNA, CDR2 SNTAGT. There are 15 residues in the CDR3. V lost 5 bases, J lost 0 bases, and 5 bases stayed unmatched. Sequencing was performed on cord blood. V usage is TRBV6-4 and J usage is TRBJ2-3, with 7 bases lining up with TRBD2. This TCR came from a newborn girl in good health. CDR3 in amino acids: CASSRGGFSTDTQYF. CDR3 coding DNA: TGTGCCAGCAGTCGCGGGGGATTTAGCACAGATACGCAGTATTTT.